A selection of T cell receptor beta chains follows, all from one sample in a study of beta chain features in type 1 diabetes. Assay used: immunoSEQ multiplex PCR; TCRdb lists only in-frame clones, some missing. The data show 600,000 to 650,000 clones, roughly 15% seen once. Sequencing input: naive CD4+ T cells from blood. The origin of the receptors is a man younger than 35 in good health. Each CDR3 is given with its conserved first and last residue. Each record gives: D gene, V gene, J gene, clone size, CDR3 DNA, CDR3 protein. A D gene is named only where the DNA matches it firmly. Clone size is stated in some rows and not others, as once, few, many or a class when expanded.

D: TRBD2; V: TRBV18; J: TRBJ2-7; size: NA; DNA: TGTGCCAGCTCACCGGCTAGCGGGAGGTTCTACGAGCAGTACTTC; CDR3: CASSPASGRFYEQYF
D: NA; V: TRBV28; J: TRBJ2-5; size: NA; DNA: TGTGCCAGCAGTTTTGTTAGGACACGGGTGGGGGAGACCCAGTACTTC; CDR3: CASSFVRTRVGETQYF
D: TRBD1; V: TRBV7-2; J: TRBJ1-1; size: NA; DNA: TGTGCCAGCAGCTCTTCCCTCGGGACAGGGCTAGCTTTCTTT; CDR3: CASSSSLGTGLAFF
D: TRBD1; V: TRBV18; J: TRBJ1-2; size: NA; DNA: TGTGCCAGCTCACGAGTTTTACAGGGGTTCTATGGCTACACCTTC; CDR3: CASSRVLQGFYGYTF
D: TRBD1; V: TRBV6-6; J: TRBJ2-7; size: NA; DNA: TGTGCCAGCAGTTACTCCCGGGACAGGGGGCTTTACGAGCAGTACTTC; CDR3: CASSYSRDRGLYEQYF
D: NA; V: TRBV29-1; J: TRBJ2-2; size: NA; DNA: TGCAGCGTTGAAGTAAGAGGTAACACCGGGGAGCTGTTTTTT; CDR3: CSVEVRGNTGELFF
D: NA; V: TRBV6-4; J: TRBJ2-5; size: NA; DNA: TGTGCCAGCAGTGACTCGAGTCGTAGCGGCCAAGAGACCCAGTACTTC; CDR3: CASSDSSRSGQETQYF
D: NA; V: TRBV11-1; J: TRBJ1-1; size: NA; DNA: TGTGCCAGCAGCTTAGTGGGAAATACTGAAGCTTTCTTT; CDR3: CASSLVGNTEAFF
D: TRBD2; V: TRBV4-3; J: TRBJ2-1; size: few; DNA: TGCGCCAGCAGCCTCCATAGCGGGGGGGCGAGTAATGAGCAGTTCTTC; CDR3: CASSLHSGGASNEQFF
D: NA; V: TRBV19; J: TRBJ1-1; size: few; DNA: TGTGCCAGTAGAATTGATACTGAAGCTTTCTTT; CDR3: CASRIDTEAFF
D: TRBD1; V: TRBV6-6; J: TRBJ1-2; size: few; DNA: TGTGCCAGCAGTTACCCGGGGACAGGGGACTATGGCTACACCTTC; CDR3: CASSYPGTGDYGYTF
D: NA; V: TRBV28; J: TRBJ2-7; size: NA; DNA: TGTGCCAGCAGTTCGTACGGCTCCTACGAGCAGTACTTC; CDR3: CASSSYGSYEQYF
D: NA; V: TRBV6-4; J: TRBJ2-5; size: NA; DNA: TGTGCCAGCAGTGAGGTGGTCAGGGCCGAAGAGACCCAGTACTTC; CDR3: CASSEVVRAEETQYF
D: NA; V: TRBV5-4; J: TRBJ2-7; size: NA; DNA: TGTGCCAGCAGACAAGACAGGTTTACCGACGAGCAGTACTTC; CDR3: CASRQDRFTDEQYF